The subject of this entry is one T cell receptor beta chain. What it binds is unknown. TCR beta cDNA libraries included unique molecular identifiers. Roughly 490,000 cDNA molecules came from about 1 to 10 million T cells. TCRdb re-derived calls from the PCR reads in MiXCR, one entry per CDR3 protein. Among hundreds of thousands of distinct CDR3 sequences listed, 25% to 30% were seen once. These data are taken from a study of post-analysis software for immune sequencing data. Across the study: Multiple sclerosis in the patients followed relapsing-remitting, secondary progressive and progressive-relapsing courses.

General observations from the study: Compared against controls, patients with multiple sclerosis displayed significantly lower normalized Chao1 diversity. TRBV5-6, TRBV5-1 and TRBV20-1 belonged to a set of roughly 5 TRBV segments that were more frequent in patients than controls. By F measure, samples from a shared preparation batch strongly co-clustered.

Germline CDR1 is DFQATT and CDR2 is SNEGSKA (reference sequence). Trimming shortened V by 1 base and J by 0 bases, and 4 bases separated the two germline ends. The CDR3 contains 13 residues. The genes are TRBV20-1 and TRBJ1-5; D is ambiguous. The sequence derives from a girl aged 10-17 years with multiple sclerosis. Input material: blood. Here the CDR3 reads CSARVHSNQPQHF. The CDR3 DNA reads TGCAGTGCTAGAGTCCATAGCAATCAGCCCCAGCATTTT.